A selection of T cell receptor beta chains follows, all from one sample in a study of T cell changes during pregnancy in multiple sclerosis. Assay used: immunoSEQ multiplex PCR; TCRdb lists only in-frame clones, some missing. The table includes some 10,000 clones, about 83% detected once. Here the sequenced sample was CD8+ T cells from peripheral blood mononuclear cells, taken in the third trimester of pregnancy. The origin of the receptors is a female donor in good health, enrolled as a control in a pregnancy study. The CDR3 runs from the conserved cysteine through the conserved F or W. Each record gives: D gene, clone size, V gene, J gene, CDR3 protein, CDR3 DNA. The D gene is left open where the match is weak. Clone size is given for some rows only: seen once, a few or many times, or a class if the clone is expanded.

>-|-|TRBV6-6|TRBJ2-7
CASSQTETYEQYF
TGTGCCAGCAGCCAGACAGAGACCTACGAGCAGTACTTC
>-|-|TRBV30|TRBJ2-7
CAGEFSYEQYF
TGTGCCGGTGAGTTCTCCTACGAGCAGTACTTC
>TRBD2|few|TRBV5-1|TRBJ2-6
CASNPFPDTSGRGSSGANVLTF
TGCGCCAGCAACCCCTTTCCGGACACCAGCGGGAGAGGGAGCTCTGGGGCCAACGTCCTGACTTTC
>TRBD1|once|TRBV9|TRBJ2-2
CASSGDRGFTGELFF
TGTGCCAGCAGCGGGGACAGGGGCTTCACCGGGGAGCTGTTTTTT
>-|-|TRBV28|TRBJ2-7
CASSLSAADYEQYF
TGTGCCAGCAGTTTATCAGCGGCGGACTACGAGCAGTACTTC
>-|-|TRBV6-6|TRBJ2-1
CASSAGFENEQFF
TGTGCCAGCAGTGCGGGTTTTGAGAATGAGCAGTTCTTC
>-|once|TRBV6-1|TRBJ2-1
CASSEAERNEQFF
TGTGCCAGCAGTGAAGCTGAGAGAAATGAGCAGTTCTTC
>TRBD2|few|TRBV11-2|TRBJ2-2
CASGLAGGWTGELFF
TGTGCCAGCGGACTAGCGGGGGGCTGGACCGGGGAGCTGTTTTTT
>-|-|TRBV6-4|TRBJ2-2
CASSGQNTGELFF
TGTGCCAGCAGTGGGCAGAACACCGGGGAGCTGTTTTTT
>TRBD2|-|TRBV6-6|TRBJ2-3
CASSLTSGDSTDTQYF
TGTGCCAGCAGCCTGACTAGCGGGGATAGCACAGATACGCAGTATTTT
>TRBD1|once|TRBV28|TRBJ1-1
CASSHPAGGNTEAFF
TGTGCCAGCAGCCATCCCGCAGGGGGGAACACTGAAGCTTTCTTT
>-|-|TRBV21-1|TRBJ1-3
CARSGTISGNTIYF
TGTGCCAGATCCGGGACAATCTCTGGAAACACCATATATTTT
>TRBD2|-|TRBV7-2|TRBJ2-1
CASSLLAGGGNEQFF
TGTGCCAGCAGCTTGCTAGCGGGAGGTGGCAATGAGCAGTTCTTC
>-|-|TRBV6-5|TRBJ2-7
CASSLVGQTYEQYF
TGTGCCAGCAGTTTGGTCGGACAGACCTACGAGCAGTACTTC
>TRBD2|-|TRBV7-6|TRBJ2-1
CASSPRASGGPMTPSYNEQFF
TGTGCCAGCAGCCCGAGGGCTAGCGGGGGGCCCATGACCCCTAGCTACAATGAGCAGTTCTTC
>TRBD1|-|TRBV6-1|TRBJ2-7
CASSDGDSPAYEQYF
TGTGCCAGCAGTGATGGGGACAGTCCCGCCTACGAGCAGTACTTC
>TRBD1|-|TRBV7-9|TRBJ2-2
CASSLGQGGDTGELFF
TGTGCCAGCAGCTTAGGACAGGGGGGCGACACCGGGGAGCTGTTTTTT
>TRBD1|-|TRBV7-9|TRBJ2-7
CASSPSDRVVEQYF
TGTGCCAGCAGCCCATCGGACAGGGTGGTAGAGCAGTACTTC